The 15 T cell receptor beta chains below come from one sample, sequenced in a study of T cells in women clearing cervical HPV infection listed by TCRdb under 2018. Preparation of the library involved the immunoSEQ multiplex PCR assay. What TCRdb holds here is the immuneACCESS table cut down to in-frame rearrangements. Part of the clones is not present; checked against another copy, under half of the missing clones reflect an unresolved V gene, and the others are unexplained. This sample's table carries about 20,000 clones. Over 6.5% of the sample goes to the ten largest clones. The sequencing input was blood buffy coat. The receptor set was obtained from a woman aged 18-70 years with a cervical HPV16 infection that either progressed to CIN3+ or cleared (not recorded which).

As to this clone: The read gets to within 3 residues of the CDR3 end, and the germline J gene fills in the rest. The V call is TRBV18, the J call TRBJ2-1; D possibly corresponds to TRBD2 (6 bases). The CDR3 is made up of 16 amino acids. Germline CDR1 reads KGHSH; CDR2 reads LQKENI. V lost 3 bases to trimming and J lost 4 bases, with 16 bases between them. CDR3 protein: CASSPNPSERYNEQFF. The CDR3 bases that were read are TGTGCCAGCTCACCGAACCCTAGCGAAAGATACAATGAG. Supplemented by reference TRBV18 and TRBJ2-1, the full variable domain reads NAGVMQNPRHLVRRRGQEARLRCSPMKGHSHVYWYRQLPEEGLKFMVYLQKENIIDESGMPKERFSAEFPKEGPSILRIQQVVRGDSAAYFCASSPNPSERYNEQFFGPGTRLTVL.

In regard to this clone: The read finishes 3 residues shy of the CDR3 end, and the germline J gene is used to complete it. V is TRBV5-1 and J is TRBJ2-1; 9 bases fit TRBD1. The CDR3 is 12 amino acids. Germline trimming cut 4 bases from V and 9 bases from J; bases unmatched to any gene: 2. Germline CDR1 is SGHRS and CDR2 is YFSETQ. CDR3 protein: CASSTGGSEQFF. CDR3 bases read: TGCGCCAGCAGCACAGGGGGCAGTGAG. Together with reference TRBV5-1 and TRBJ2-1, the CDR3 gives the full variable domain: KAGVTQTPRYLIKTRGQQVTLSCSPISGHRSVSWYQQTPGQGLQFLFEYFSETQRNKGNFPGRFSGRQFSNSRSEMNVSTLELGDSALYLCASSTGGSEQFFGPGTRLTVL.

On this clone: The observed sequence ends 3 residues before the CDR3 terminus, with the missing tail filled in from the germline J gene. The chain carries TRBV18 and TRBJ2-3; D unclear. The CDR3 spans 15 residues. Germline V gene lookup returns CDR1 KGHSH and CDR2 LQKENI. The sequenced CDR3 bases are TGTGCCAGCTCACCACCGTCCAGATACCAAGAGACG. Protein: CASSPPSRYQET. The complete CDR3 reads CASSPPSRYQETQYF.

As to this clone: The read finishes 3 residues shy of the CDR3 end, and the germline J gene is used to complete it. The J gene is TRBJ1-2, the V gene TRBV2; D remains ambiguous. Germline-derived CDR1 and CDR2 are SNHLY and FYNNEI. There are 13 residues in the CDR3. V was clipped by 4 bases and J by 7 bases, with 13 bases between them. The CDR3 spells CASSGLGSGGYTF. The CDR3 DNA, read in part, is TGTGCCAGCAGTGGATTGGGTAGCGGTGGC.

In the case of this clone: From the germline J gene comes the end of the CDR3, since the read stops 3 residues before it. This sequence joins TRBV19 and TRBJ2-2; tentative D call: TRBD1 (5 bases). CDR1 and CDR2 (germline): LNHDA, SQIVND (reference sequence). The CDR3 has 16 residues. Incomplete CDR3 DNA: TGTGCCAGTAGCACCGGGTCAGCCGGTGGGGCCAACGTG. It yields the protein CASSTGSAGGANV. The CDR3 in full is CASSTGSAGGANVLFF.

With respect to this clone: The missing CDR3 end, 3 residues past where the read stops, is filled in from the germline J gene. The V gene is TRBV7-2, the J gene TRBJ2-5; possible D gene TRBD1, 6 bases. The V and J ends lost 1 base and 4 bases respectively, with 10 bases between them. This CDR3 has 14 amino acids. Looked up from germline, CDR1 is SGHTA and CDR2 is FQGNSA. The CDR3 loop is CASSLGVGGETQYF. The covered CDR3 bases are TGTGCCAGCAGCTTAGGGGTAGGGGGAGAGACC.

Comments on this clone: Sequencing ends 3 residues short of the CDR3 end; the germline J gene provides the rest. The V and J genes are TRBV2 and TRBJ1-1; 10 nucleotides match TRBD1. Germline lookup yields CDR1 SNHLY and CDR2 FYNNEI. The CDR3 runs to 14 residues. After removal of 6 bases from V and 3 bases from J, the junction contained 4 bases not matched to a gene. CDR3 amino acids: CASSGDRGHTEAFF. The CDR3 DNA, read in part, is TGTGCCAGCAGCGGCGACAGGGGGCACACTGAA. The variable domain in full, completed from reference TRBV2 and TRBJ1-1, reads EPEVTQTPSHQVTQMGQEVILRCVPISNHLYFYWYRQILGQKVEFLVSFYNNEISEKSEIFDDQFSVERPDGSNFTLKIRSTKLEDSAMYFCASSGDRGHTEAFFGQGTRLTVV.

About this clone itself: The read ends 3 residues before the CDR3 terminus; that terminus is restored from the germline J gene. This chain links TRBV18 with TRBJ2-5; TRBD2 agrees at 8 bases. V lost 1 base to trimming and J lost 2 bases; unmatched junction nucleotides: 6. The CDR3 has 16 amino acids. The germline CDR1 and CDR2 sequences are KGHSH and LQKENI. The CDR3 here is CASSPLVAGIQETQYF. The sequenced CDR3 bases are TGTGCCAGCTCACCACTAGTAGCGGGGATTCAAGAGACC.

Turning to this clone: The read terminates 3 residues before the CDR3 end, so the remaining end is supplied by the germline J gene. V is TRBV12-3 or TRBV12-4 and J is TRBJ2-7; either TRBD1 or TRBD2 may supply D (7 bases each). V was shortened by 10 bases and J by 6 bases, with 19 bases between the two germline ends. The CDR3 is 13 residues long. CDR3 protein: CATGEGATGEQYF. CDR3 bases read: TGTGCCACCGGGGAGGGGGCGACGGGCGAG.

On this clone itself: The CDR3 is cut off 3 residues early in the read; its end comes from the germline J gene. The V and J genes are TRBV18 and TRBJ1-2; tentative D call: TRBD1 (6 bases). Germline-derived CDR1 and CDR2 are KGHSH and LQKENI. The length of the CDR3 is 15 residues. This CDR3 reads CASSPLAGGDNDYTF. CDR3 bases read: TGTGCCAGCTCACCTCTGGCGGGGGGGGACAATGAC. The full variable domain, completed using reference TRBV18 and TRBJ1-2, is NAGVMQNPRHLVRRRGQEARLRCSPMKGHSHVYWYRQLPEEGLKFMVYLQKENIIDESGMPKERFSAEFPKEGPSILRIQQVVRGDSAAYFCASSPLAGGDNDYTFGSGTRLTVV.

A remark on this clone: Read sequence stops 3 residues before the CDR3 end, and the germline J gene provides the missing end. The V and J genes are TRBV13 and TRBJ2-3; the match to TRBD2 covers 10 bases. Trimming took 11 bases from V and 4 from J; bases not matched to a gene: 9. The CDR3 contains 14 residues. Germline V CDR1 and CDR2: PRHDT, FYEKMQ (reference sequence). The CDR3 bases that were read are TGTGCCTCGCGGGGAGGGACTAGCGCAGATACG. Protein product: CASRGGTSADT. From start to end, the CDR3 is CASRGGTSADTQYF.

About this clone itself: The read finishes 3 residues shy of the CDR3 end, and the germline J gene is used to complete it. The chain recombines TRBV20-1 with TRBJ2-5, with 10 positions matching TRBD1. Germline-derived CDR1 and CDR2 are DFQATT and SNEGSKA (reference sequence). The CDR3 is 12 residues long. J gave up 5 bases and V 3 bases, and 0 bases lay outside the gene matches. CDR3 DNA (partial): TGCAGTGCTAGGACAGGGGGCGAGACC. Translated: CSARTGGET. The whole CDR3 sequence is CSARTGGETQYF.

This CDR3 is CASSPLPRNTEAFF. CDR3 DNA, as far as it was read: TGTGCCAGCAGCCCTCTCCCCCGGAACACTGAA. The J gene is TRBJ1-1, the V gene TRBV5-6; D is unresolved. The CDR3 goes on 3 residues after the read ends, and that part is filled in from the germline J gene. Germline CDR1 reads SGHDT; CDR2 reads YYEEEE. The CDR3 is made up of 14 amino acids. Trimming pared 4 bases from V and 1 base from J, leaving 11 bases between.

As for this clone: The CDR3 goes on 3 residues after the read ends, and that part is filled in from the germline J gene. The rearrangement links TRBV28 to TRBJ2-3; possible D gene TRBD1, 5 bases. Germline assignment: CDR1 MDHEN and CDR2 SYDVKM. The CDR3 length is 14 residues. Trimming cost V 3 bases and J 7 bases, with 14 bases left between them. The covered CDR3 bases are TGTGCCAGCAGTTTGCCCCCTCAGGGATATACG. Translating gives CASSLPPQGYT. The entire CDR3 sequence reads CASSLPPQGYTQYF.

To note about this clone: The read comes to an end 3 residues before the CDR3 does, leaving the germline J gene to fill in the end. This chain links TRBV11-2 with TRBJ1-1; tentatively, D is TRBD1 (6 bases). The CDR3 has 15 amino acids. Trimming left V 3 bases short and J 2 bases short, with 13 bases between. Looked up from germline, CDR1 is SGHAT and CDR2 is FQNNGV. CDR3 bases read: TGTGCCAGCAGCTTCCACGACAGGAGAAACACTGAA. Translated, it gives CASSFHDRRNTE. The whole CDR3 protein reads CASSFHDRRNTEAFF.